A selection of T cell receptor beta chains follows, all from one sample in a study of T cell repertoires in cytomegalovirus infection. TCRdb passed the reads through MiXCR, listing each CDR3 protein once. The repertoire holds roughly 250,000 distinct CDR3 sequences, with over 20% as singletons. The specimen sequenced was CD8+ T cells from PBMCs. The receptors come from a human donor in good health (CMV status not recorded). Some clones in this sample may be carry-over from other donors' samples. Each CDR3 is given with its conserved first and last residue. The D gene is left open where the match is weak. Not all rows give a size; the values are once, few, many and, for expanded clones, a class.

v_call,j_call,clone_size,d_call,cdr3_aa,cdr3_nt
TRBV7-6,TRBJ1-1,NA,NA,CASSLQGNEYTEAFF,TGTGCCAGCAGCTTACAAGGGAATGAATACACTGAAGCTTTCTTT
TRBV6-5,TRBJ2-7,NA,NA,CASSFGIYYKQYF,TGTGCCAGCAGTTTCGGTATCTACTACAAGCAGTACTTC
TRBV27,TRBJ2-4,NA,NA,CASSLGVEGNIQYF,TGTGCCAGCAGTTTAGGGGTCGAAGGAAACATTCAGTACTTC
TRBV28,TRBJ2-1,few,NA,CASSSRAPSSYNEQFF,TGTGCCAGCAGTTCGAGGGCCCCGAGCTCCTACAATGAGCAGTTCTTC
TRBV5-1,TRBJ1-2,NA,NA,CASSLSQGGGYTF,TGCGCCAGCAGCTTGAGTCAGGGAGGAGGCTACACCTTC
TRBV19,TRBJ2-1,NA,NA,CASSIGGYEQFF,TGTGCCAGTAGTATAGGGGGCTATGAGCAGTTCTTC
TRBV12-3/TRBV12-4,TRBJ2-1,NA,NA,CASSFWGDEQFF,TGTGCCAGCAGTTTTTGGGGGGATGAGCAGTTCTTC
TRBV2,TRBJ1-1,few,TRBD1,CASRQGTMNTEAFF,TGTGCCAGTCGACAGGGTACCATGAACACTGAAGCTTTCTTT
TRBV27,TRBJ2-1,many,TRBD1,CASGPAWTGYNEQFF,TGTGCCAGCGGCCCCGCTTGGACAGGATACAATGAGCAGTTCTTC
TRBV7-6,TRBJ2-7,few,NA,CASSLLGPYEQYF,TGTGCCAGCAGCTTATTGGGGCCCTACGAGCAGTACTTC
TRBV20-1,TRBJ2-4,NA,TRBD1,CSARVWGDRGITKNIQYF,TGCAGTGCTAGAGTTTGGGGGGACAGGGGGATAACCAAAAACATTCAGTACTTC
TRBV7-8,TRBJ2-1,many,NA,CASSFEGGPNEQFF,TGTGCCAGCAGCTTCGAGGGGGGCCCGAATGAGCAGTTCTTC
TRBV28,TRBJ2-7,NA,NA,CASSSSRYYEQYF,TGTGCCAGCAGTTCGAGCAGATACTACGAGCAGTACTTC
TRBV7-9,TRBJ2-3,many,TRBD1,CASSLVDGQGTDTQYF,TGTGCCAGCAGCTTAGTGGATGGACAGGGCACAGATACGCAGTATTTT
TRBV7-8,TRBJ1-1,many,TRBD1,CASSVGTGRYTEAFF,TGTGCCAGCAGCGTTGGGACAGGTCGGTACACTGAAGCTTTCTTT
TRBV28,TRBJ2-1,NA,NA,CASSSILSSGYNEQFF,TGTGCCAGCAGTTCAATTCTCAGTAGCGGCTACAATGAGCAGTTCTTC
TRBV7-2,TRBJ2-1,many,TRBD2,CASSSLSGVNYNEQFF,TGTGCCAGCAGCTCCCTTAGCGGGGTAAACTACAATGAGCAGTTCTTC
TRBV15,TRBJ1-5,few,TRBD1,CATSSTFSGTGDSNQPQHF,TGTGCCACCAGCAGTACCTTTTCCGGGACAGGGGATAGCAATCAGCCCCAGCATTTT
TRBV12-3/TRBV12-4,TRBJ2-2,many,NA,CASSWGTGELFF,TGTGCCAGCAGTTGGGGCACCGGGGAGCTGTTTTTT
TRBV4-1,TRBJ1-1,NA,NA,CASSQPSDWRTEAFF,TGCGCCAGCAGCCAACCCTCTGACTGGAGGACTGAAGCTTTCTTT
TRBV6-5,TRBJ2-3,NA,TRBD2,CASSYSEGRGDLTDTQYF,TGTGCCAGCAGTTACTCGGAGGGGCGGGGGGACCTCACAGATACGCAGTATTTT
TRBV20-1,TRBJ1-2,NA,TRBD1,CSALGQGGTYGYTF,TGCAGTGCCCTTGGACAGGGGGGAACCTATGGCTACACCTTC
TRBV29-1,TRBJ1-2,NA,TRBD1,CSVTGGAGYGYTF,TGCAGCGTTACAGGGGGCGCGGGTTATGGCTACACCTTC
TRBV12-3/TRBV12-4,TRBJ1-2,few,NA,CASSPGFSYGYTF,TGTGCCAGCAGTCCGGGGTTCTCATATGGCTACACCTTC
TRBV12-3/TRBV12-4,TRBJ1-2,NA,NA,CASSLPPGYGYTF,TGTGCCAGCAGTTTACCCCCAGGGTATGGCTACACCTTC
TRBV7-2,TRBJ2-3,many,TRBD2,CASSPVTSGAGDTQYF,TGTGCCAGCAGCCCTGTGACTAGCGGGGCGGGAGATACGCAGTATTTT
TRBV20-1,TRBJ1-2,many,NA,CSLRERWGGYTF,TGCAGTTTAAGGGAACGTTGGGGAGGCTACACCTTC
TRBV28,TRBJ1-5,few,NA,CASSYRGAGNQPQHF,TGTGCCAGCAGCTACCGAGGGGCAGGCAATCAGCCCCAGCATTTT
TRBV2,TRBJ1-2,NA,NA,CASSDTGDVVRGYTF,TGTGCCAGCAGTGATACCGGGGATGTGGTTCGGGGCTACACCTTC
TRBV28,TRBJ1-2,NA,NA,CASTDWDGYTF,TGTGCCAGCACGGATTGGGATGGCTACACCTTC
TRBV28,TRBJ2-2,NA,NA,CASSFRLTGELFF,TGTGCCAGCAGTTTCAGGTTGACCGGGGAGCTGTTTTTT
TRBV7-9,TRBJ2-7,NA,NA,CASSLLSDSYEQYF,TGTGCCAGCAGCTTACTTTCGGATTCCTACGAGCAGTACTTC
TRBV7-9,TRBJ1-1,NA,NA,CASLGTGPGTEAFF,TGTGCCAGTTTGGGCACAGGGCCCGGGACTGAAGCTTTCTTT
TRBV7-8,TRBJ2-3,NA,TRBD2,CASSLEALAVTDTQYF,TGTGCCAGCAGCTTAGAGGCCCTAGCGGTCACAGATACGCAGTATTTT
TRBV28,TRBJ2-5,NA,NA,CASSLYGKETQYF,TGTGCCAGCAGTTTATACGGAAAAGAGACCCAGTACTTC
TRBV3-1,TRBJ2-2,NA,NA,CASSHTRRVRELFF,TGTGCCAGCAGCCACACTAGGCGGGTCAGGGAGCTGTTTTTT
TRBV2,TRBJ1-5,NA,TRBD1,CASSLYRGAPINQPQHF,TGTGCCAGCAGCCTTTACAGGGGAGCCCCGATCAATCAGCCCCAGCATTTT
TRBV29-1,TRBJ2-3,few,NA,CSTTATSTDTQYF,TGCAGCACGACAGCGACTAGCACAGATACGCAGTATTTT
TRBV30,TRBJ2-1,few,NA,CAWSDYLGGTYNEQFF,TGTGCCTGGAGTGACTACCTCGGGGGTACCTACAATGAGCAGTTCTTC
TRBV6-2/TRBV6-3,TRBJ2-1,NA,TRBD1,CASSSPTGYDEQFF,TGTGCCAGCAGTTCCCCGACAGGGTACGATGAGCAGTTCTTC
TRBV29-1,TRBJ2-2,NA,TRBD2,CSVDREGTGELFF,TGCAGCGTTGACAGGGAGGGCACCGGGGAGCTGTTTTTT
TRBV5-1,TRBJ1-1,NA,NA,CASSLGVGMNTEAFF,TGCGCCAGCAGCTTGGGAGTGGGGATGAACACTGAAGCTTTCTTT
TRBV4-1,TRBJ2-1,few,TRBD2,CASSQESGGVYNEQFF,TGCGCCAGCAGCCAAGAGAGCGGGGGGGTTTATAATGAGCAGTTCTTC
TRBV6-5,TRBJ2-1,NA,TRBD2,CASSLVERGYNEQFF,TGTGCCAGCAGCCTTGTGGAGCGGGGTTACAATGAGCAGTTCTTC
TRBV12-3/TRBV12-4,TRBJ1-1,many,NA,CASSSRDTLWGDTEAFF,TGTGCCAGCAGTTCCCGGGACACCCTGTGGGGCGACACTGAAGCTTTCTTT
TRBV20-1,TRBJ2-2,once,TRBD2,CSARVSGLGTGELFF,TGCAGTGCTAGGGTTAGCGGGTTGGGGACCGGGGAGCTGTTTTTT
TRBV20-1,TRBJ1-2,NA,NA,CSARGTVSGGGYTF,TGCAGTGCTAGAGGAACGGTTTCCGGGGGTGGCTACACCTTC
TRBV6-5,TRBJ1-2,few,NA,CASSKTDDYGYTF,TGTGCCAGCAGCAAGACAGATGACTATGGCTACACCTTC
TRBV28,TRBJ1-5,NA,TRBD1,CASSTDRESNQPQLF,TGTGCCAGCAGCACGGACAGGGAGAGCAATCAGCCCCAGCTTTTT
TRBV7-6,TRBJ1-1,few,NA,CASSLTQRGTEAFF,TGTGCCAGCAGCTTAACACAAAGAGGGACTGAAGCTTTCTTT
TRBV7-6,TRBJ1-5,many,NA,CASSQNGNSNQPQHF,TGTGCCAGCAGCCAAAACGGAAATAGCAATCAGCCCCAGCATTTT
TRBV20-1,TRBJ1-1,NA,NA,CSARDLGTDFGF,TGCAGTGCTAGAGATCTCGGAACAGACTTTGGCTTC
TRBV14,TRBJ2-7,NA,TRBD1,CASSQGTGAYEQYF,TGTGCCAGCAGCCAGGGGACAGGGGCCTACGAGCAGTACTTC
TRBV14,TRBJ1-1,many,NA,CASSQDSGGNTEAFF,TGTGCCAGCAGCCAAGATTCCGGGGGGAACACTGAAGCTTTCTTT